The 8 T cell receptor beta chains reported below all come from one sample, sequenced in a study of control samples from healthy donors and cancer patients. The data were produced by immunoSEQ multiplex PCR, yet TCRdb's version contains in-frame clones alone and is incomplete. Seen here are under 200,000 clones, 91% observed once, and the top ten hold about 1.4%. Sequenced material: blood. These receptor sequences come from a woman younger than 45 in good health.

This chain connects TRBV5-1 to TRBJ1-5; 7 bases are a match to TRBD1. The junction had 2 bases not matched to a gene; V was cut back by 0 bases and J by 2 bases. The CDR3 has 15 residues. The germline V gene encodes CDR1 SGHRS and CDR2 YFSETQ. The CDR3 sequence: CASSLDGQGNQPQHF. CDR3 coding DNA: TGCGCCAGCAGCTTGGATGGACAGGGCAATCAGCCCCAGCATTTT.

This chain joins TRBV30 and TRBJ1-3; maybe TRBD1 (6 bases). V was pared by 3 bases and J by 4 bases, with 13 bases between. The germline gives CDR1 GTSNPN, CDR2 SVGIG (reference sequence). The CDR3 extends over 14 amino acids. The DNA for the CDR3 is TGTGCCTGGAGGTCCGGGGGCAAAGGAAACACCATATATTTT. Translation: CAWRSGGKGNTIYF.

The chain carries TRBV19 and TRBJ1-5, with D maybe TRBD1 (5 bases). CDR1 and CDR2 (germline): LNHDA, SQIVND (reference sequence). The CDR3 totals 17 residues. The V end was cut by 4 bases, the J end by 4 bases, with 20 bases between. The CDR3 spells CASSTKYRSGSNQPQHF. CDR3 DNA sequence: TGTGCCAGTAGTACTAAATACAGGTCGGGTAGTAATCAGCCCCAGCATTTT.

This chain uses TRBV5-4 with TRBJ1-2; the D gene is possibly TRBD1 (5 bases). The CDR3 covers 14 residues. V was trimmed by 2 bases and J by 7 bases, leaving 15 bases between them. Germline V gene lookup returns CDR1 SGHNT and CDR2 YYREEE (reference sequence). CDR3: CASSFRGEGGGYTF. The CDR3 DNA reads TGTGCCAGCAGCTTCCGAGGGGAGGGCGGTGGCTACACCTTC.

The chain employs TRBV20-1 and TRBJ1-1, with D hard to call. Germline V gene sequence: CDR1 DFQATT, CDR2 SNEGSKA (reference sequence). Trimming left V 3 bases short and J 1 base short, with 3 bases between. The CDR3 has 11 residues. The CDR3 nucleotides are TGCAGTGCTAGGGAGAACACTGAAGCTTTCTTT. It translates to CSARENTEAFF.

The rearrangement joins TRBV5-5 to TRBJ2-7; D is perhaps TRBD2 (6 bases). Deletions cut 2 bases from V and 6 bases from J, with 15 bases between. Per the germline V gene, CDR1 is SGHKS and CDR2 is YYEKEE (reference sequence). This CDR3 has 14 residues. Written as DNA, the CDR3 is TGTGCCAGCAGCTTAATTTTGACGGGGGTCGAGCAGTACTTC. Its translation: CASSLILTGVEQYF. Complete variable domain (other parts from reference TRBV5-5 and TRBJ2-7): DAGVTQSPTHLIKTRGQQVTLRCSPISGHKSVSWYQQVLGQGPQFIFQYYEKEERGRGNFPDRFSARQFPNYSSELNVNALLLGDSALYLCASSLILTGVEQYFGPGTRLTVT.

The V call is TRBV15, the J call TRBJ1-1; 12 bases are shared with TRBD1. The ends lost 1 base at V and 5 bases at J; junction bases unmatched: 2. The CDR3 is made up of 15 amino acids. The germline CDR1 and CDR2 sequences are LNHNV and YYDKDF (reference sequence). The CDR3 DNA follows: TGTGCCACCAGCAGAGGGGACAGGGGGCTTACTGAAGCTTTCTTT. It codes for CATSRGDRGLTEAFF. The full variable domain, its missing parts supplied by reference TRBV15 and TRBJ1-1, is DAMVIQNPRYQVTQFGKPVTLSCSQTLNHNVMYWYQQKSSQAPKLLFHYYDKDFNNEADTPDNFQSRRPNTSFCFLDIRSPGLGDTAMYLCATSRGDRGLTEAFFGQGTRLTVV.

V usage is TRBV6-4 and J usage is TRBJ1-1; D remains unclear. The CDR3 length is 13 residues. Between the trimmed V and J ends, which lost 4 bases and 0 bases, there was a span of 6 bases. Germline-derived CDR1 and CDR2 are MRHNA and SNTAGT. The CDR3 coding sequence is TGTGCCAGCAGTGTAAGGGTGAACACTGAAGCTTTCTTT. It codes for CASSVRVNTEAFF.